The 16 T cell receptor beta chains below were found in one sample sequenced in a study of blood T cell repertoires in COVID-19. Only in-frame clones appear in the TCRdb table, and some are missing; sequencing was by immunoSEQ multiplex PCR. The sample yields tens of thousands of clones, about four fifths seen once. The sample consisted of peripheral blood. The receptors were sampled from a man older than 75 with COVID-19, enrolled during active disease.

The genes are TRBV7-9 and TRBJ1-4, with TRBD1 matching 7 bases. This CDR3 contains 12 residues. Germline CDR1 is SEHNR and CDR2 is FQNEAQ (reference sequence). V shed 5 bases, J shed 17 bases, and the junction held 11 bases outside the gene matches. The CDR3 DNA sequence: TGTGCCAGCAGCGCAGGGACAGCCAAGGTTTTTTTT. Its protein product is CASSAGTAKVFF.

The V and J genes are TRBV19 and TRBJ2-3; 7 nucleotides line up with TRBD2. Trimming took 3 bases from V and 3 from J; bases not matched to a gene: 6. The CDR3 is 15 amino acids. The germline gives CDR1 LNHDA, CDR2 SQIVND (reference sequence). The CDR3 bases are TGTGCCAGTAGTATGGGCGGGAGTCGTACAGATACGCAGTATTTT. As protein: CASSMGGSRTDTQYF.

The chain employs TRBV24-1 and TRBJ2-2; 8 nucleotides agree with TRBD2. Germline V gene lookup returns CDR1 KGHDR and CDR2 SFDVKD. J gave up 3 bases and V 6 bases, and 5 bases lay outside the gene matches. This CDR3 is 15 amino acids long. For the CDR3, the DNA is TGTGCCACCAGTACTAGCGGCCATGACACCGGGGAGCTGTTTTTT. Residues: CATSTSGHDTGELFF.

This chain uses TRBV11-1 with TRBJ2-1; TRBD1 matches 9 bases. CDR1 and CDR2 from the germline V gene are SGHAT and FQDESV (reference sequence). The CDR3 contains 15 residues. V lost 5 bases to trimming and J lost 8 bases; unmatched junction nucleotides: 10. CDR3 in amino acids: CASSRMGRDRDEQFF. The CDR3 bases are TGTGCCAGCAGCCGTATGGGCCGGGACAGGGATGAGCAGTTCTTC.

The V and J genes are TRBV6-1 and TRBJ1-5, with D possibly TRBD1 on 5 matching bases. Between the trimmed V and J ends, which lost 1 base and 0 bases, there was a span of 16 bases. Germline V gene data show CDR1 as MNHNS and CDR2 as SASEGT. This CDR3 is built from 18 residues. The CDR3 sequence: CASSEGGVGLHSNQPQHF. The CDR3, as DNA: TGTGCCAGCAGTGAAGGGGGAGTGGGACTCCATAGCAATCAGCCCCAGCATTTT.

The CDR3 spells CASSPLVGGRATDTQYF. CDR3 nucleotide sequence: TGTGCCAGCAGCCCTTTGGTTGGCGGGAGGGCTACAGATACGCAGTATTTT. This sequence joins TRBV7-2 and TRBJ2-3; 9 positions match TRBD2. The germline V gene encodes CDR1 SGHTA and CDR2 FQGNSA. This CDR3 comprises 17 residues. After removal of 5 bases from V and 3 bases from J, the junction contained 12 bases not matched to a gene. Using reference TRBV7-2 and TRBJ2-3 for the parts outside the CDR3, the full variable domain is GAGVSQSPSNKVTEKGKDVELRCDPISGHTALYWYRQSLGQGLEFLIYFQGNSAPDKSGLPSDRFSAERTGGSVSTLTIQRTQQEDSAVYLCASSPLVGGRATDTQYFGPGTRLTVL.

This chain uses TRBV4-1 with TRBJ2-6; TRBD1 aligns across 8 bases. Germline CDR1 MGHRA, CDR2 YSYEKL. The CDR3 is 19 amino acids. Unmatched junction bases numbered 10, after V lost 1 base and J lost 2 bases. This CDR3 is CASSQGGQGFIAGANVLTF. The DNA of the CDR3 is TGCGCCAGCAGCCAAGGCGGACAGGGTTTCATCGCTGGGGCCAACGTCCTGACTTTC.

The V call is TRBV27, the J call TRBJ2-2; D is ambiguous. Germline V gives CDR1 MNHEY, CDR2 SMNVEV (reference sequence). The V and J ends lost 3 bases and 3 bases respectively, with 20 bases between them. The CDR3 totals 18 residues. The CDR3 sequence: CASSLPQTGSLYTGELFF. The CDR3 DNA reads as TGTGCCAGCAGTTTGCCCCAGACTGGTAGCCTCTACACCGGGGAGCTGTTTTTT.

CDR3 in DNA: TGCGCCAGCAGCTTGGGGACAGGGGGCGGGCTAGCTGAAAAACTGTTTTTT. Protein: CASSLGTGGGLAEKLFF. This chain links TRBV5-1 with TRBJ1-4, with 11 bases lining up with TRBD1. The V gene's germline CDR1 is SGHRS and CDR2 YFSETQ. Germline trimming cut 0 bases from V and 7 bases from J; bases unmatched to any gene: 8. The CDR3 is made up of 17 amino acids.

This chain joins TRBV19 and TRBJ1-1; 7 bases line up with TRBD1. V gave up 9 bases and J gave up 0 bases; unmatched junction bases: 13. The CDR3 sequence is 16 residues long. CDR1 is LNHDA and CDR2 is SQIVND in the germline V gene (reference sequence). Written as DNA, the CDR3 is TGTGCCAGCCCTAGGGACAGTAAGGACCTGAACACTGAAGCTTTCTTT. The encoded protein is CASPRDSKDLNTEAFF.

In its sample, this clone was seen a few times. Here the CDR3 reads CASSQDRLAGEWDEQFF. CDR3 in DNA: TGCGCCAGCAGCCAAGATCGGCTAGCGGGAGAGTGGGATGAGCAGTTCTTC. The chain couples TRBV4-3 to TRBJ2-1, with TRBD2 identical over 10 bases. The CDR3 has 17 residues. Trimming cost V 0 bases and J 8 bases; bases outside gene matches: 10. Germline CDR1 is LGHNA and CDR2 is YSLEER.

This clone was counted only a few times. The chain uses TRBV28 and TRBJ2-3, with D perhaps TRBD2 (6 bases). V lost 8 bases and J 0 bases, leaving 15 bases between the germline ends. The length of the CDR3 is 15 residues. CDR1 and CDR2 from the germline V gene are MDHEN and SYDVKM. CDR3 nucleotide sequence: TGTGCCAGCCCCCCTCTAGCGTTGAGCACAGATACGCAGTATTTT. This encodes CASPPLALSTDTQYF.

V usage is TRBV5-5 and J usage is TRBJ1-6; D might be TRBD1 (6 bases). Germline CDR1 is SGHKS and CDR2 is YYEKEE (reference sequence). V was trimmed by 4 bases and J by 11 bases, leaving 22 bases between them. This CDR3 is built from 16 residues. Written as DNA, the CDR3 is TGTGCCAGCAGCCACCCCTCACAGGGTCCTTCTGCACCCCTCCACTTT. The encoded protein is CASSHPSQGPSAPLHF.

The rearrangement uses TRBV6-2 or TRBV6-3 and TRBJ1-1; D is possibly TRBD1 (5 bases). Germline V gene data show CDR1 as MNHEY and CDR2 as SVGEGT. The CDR3 runs 16 residues. Trimming pared 5 bases from V and 1 base from J, leaving 17 bases between. In nucleotides, the CDR3 is TGTGCCAGCAGTGACCCAGCCGGAACAGGGAACACTGAAGCTTTCTTT. Residues: CASSDPAGTGNTEAFF.

The chain uses TRBV7-2 and TRBJ1-5; the match to TRBD1 covers 12 bases. The germline V gene encodes CDR1 SGHTA and CDR2 FQGNSA. CDR3 length equals 18 residues. V shed 4 bases and J 6 bases; nucleotides not matched to a gene: 13. The chain's CDR3 is CASSSVGGQGARTQPQHF. The CDR3 DNA is TGTGCCAGCAGCTCCGTCGGGGGACAGGGGGCGAGAACTCAGCCCCAGCATTTT.

V gene TRBV9 combines with J gene TRBJ2-1; 16 nucleotides match TRBD2. The CDR3 is 13 residues long. CDR1 and CDR2 from the germline V gene are SGDLS and YYNGEE. Trimming removed 4 bases from V and 15 bases from J; junction bases left unmatched: 4. The CDR3 region has the DNA TGTGCCAGCAGCCTGGGACTAGCGGGGGGGCCGTTCTTC. Amino acid sequence: CASSLGLAGGPFF.